This TCR beta chain was recovered during a study of blood T cell repertoires in COVID-19. On the study more broadly: Whether acute or convalescent, the COVID-19 samples came from the United States, Italy and Spain. From T cells, B-cell-depleted T cells, or PBMCs came the material, which was cDNA or gDNA.

Germline V gives CDR1 MNHNS, CDR2 SASEGT. V was pared by 1 base and J by 2 bases, with 6 bases between. The CDR3 loop spans 13 amino acids. As processed by the authors: Nucleated cell number was recorded as an estimate derived from reference gene primer amplification. The assay was immunoSEQ multiplex PCR, and TCRdb's table has in-frame clones only and misses some. D and trimming come from the DNA, and the V and J calls and clone size come from that table. The sample yields around 68,000 clones, about 81% seen once. The clonotype comes from a human donor in a cohort sampled during active COVID-19. Sequenced: peripheral blood. The rearrangement uses TRBV6-1 and TRBJ2-7; no clear D. DNA for the CDR3: TGTGCCAGCAGTGAAGGCGGAGCCTACGAGCAGTACGTC. Amino acids: CASSEGGAYEQYV.